The 23 T cell receptor beta chains below all came from one sample that was sequenced in a study of blood T cell repertoires in COVID-19. Data came from immunoSEQ multiplex PCR; TCRdb stores just in-frame clones and leaves some out. The sample yields roughly 100,000 clones, around 85% seen once. Sequencing was performed on peripheral blood. These receptor sequences come from an elderly woman with active or convalescent COVID-19.

The CDR3 coding sequence is TGCAGTGCTAAGAGGAACAATGAGCAGTTCTTC. Translating it yields CSAKRNNEQFF. V usage is TRBV20-1 and J usage is TRBJ2-1; no definite D call. Germline-derived CDR1 and CDR2 are DFQATT and SNEGSKA (reference sequence). V was shortened by 4 bases and J by 5 bases, with 6 bases between the two germline ends. The CDR3 consists of 11 residues.

V gene TRBV9 combines with J gene TRBJ2-3; tentative D call: TRBD2 (6 bases). The germline CDR1 and CDR2 sequences are SGDLS and YYNGEE. CDR3 size: 16 residues. The V gene lost 1 base and the J gene lost 3 bases, with 15 bases spanning the gap. In DNA, the CDR3 is TGTGCCAGCAGCGTACAGTTAGCGGCGAAAACAGATACGCAGTATTTT. Residues: CASSVQLAAKTDTQYF.

The chain has TRBV7-2 and TRBJ2-5; D is perhaps TRBD2 (6 bases). This CDR3 contains 14 residues. Germline V CDR1 and CDR2: SGHTA, FQGNSA. Trimming stripped 10 bases from V and 5 bases from J, with 20 bases between. CDR3 loop: CATSLSGGGETQYF. As DNA, the CDR3 is TGTGCCACCTCCCTATCCGGGGGTGGGGAGACCCAGTACTTC.

The chain employs TRBV6-2 or TRBV6-3 and TRBJ1-2; 8 positions agree with TRBD1. Trimming cost V 6 bases and J 2 bases; bases outside gene matches: 2. The CDR3 length is 13 residues. CDR1 and CDR2 (germline): MNHEY, SVGEGT. CDR3 nucleotides: TGTGCCAGCAGCCGGACAGGGAACTATGGCTACACCTTC. The encoded protein is CASSRTGNYGYTF.

This chain links TRBV16 with TRBJ1-2, with 7 bases that match TRBD1. The CDR3 length is 13 residues. The V gene end was trimmed by 4 bases and the J gene end by 9 bases; junction bases not matched to a gene: 8. Germline CDR1 and CDR2: KGHSY and FQNENV. This CDR3 reads CASSPGQGQSYTF. As DNA, the CDR3 is TGTGCCAGCAGCCCTGGGCAGGGACAGAGCTACACCTTC.

The chain recombines TRBV9 with TRBJ2-3; the match to TRBD2 covers 8 bases. V gave up 1 base and J gave up 2 bases; unmatched junction bases: 9. The germline gives CDR1 SGDLS, CDR2 YYNGEE. The CDR3 has 17 residues. CDR3 DNA sequence: TGTGCCAGCAGCGTAAGTTACGGGAGGGCCGCCACAGATACGCAGTATTTT. Amino acid sequence: CASSVSYGRAATDTQYF.

J is TRBJ2-7 and V is TRBV6-5; maybe TRBD1 (6 bases). In germline, CDR1 is MNHEY, CDR2 SVGAGI. Deletions cut 6 bases from V and 4 bases from J, with 16 bases between. CDR3 size: 14 residues. This chain's CDR3 is CASSRGDNRYEQYF. In DNA, the CDR3 is TGTGCCAGCAGCAGAGGGGACAACCGTTACGAGCAGTACTTC.

The gene calls are TRBV11-2 and TRBJ2-1; D might be TRBD2 (5 bases). Germline V gene sequence: CDR1 SGHAT, CDR2 FQNNGV. This CDR3 is 16 amino acids long. Trimming pared 10 bases from V and 4 bases from J, leaving 23 bases between. Here the CDR3 reads CAIQSTRPSPYNEQFF. The CDR3 DNA sequence: TGTGCCATCCAAAGTACGAGGCCTAGCCCTTACAATGAGCAGTTCTTC. The variable domain in full, completed from reference TRBV11-2 and TRBJ2-1, reads EAGVAQSPRYKIIEKRQSVAFWCNPISGHATLYWYQQILGQGPKLLIQFQNNGVVDDSQLPKDRFSAERLKGVDSTLKIQPAKLEDSAVYLCAIQSTRPSPYNEQFFGPGTRLTVL.

The rearrangement joins TRBV18 to TRBJ2-4; D is ambiguous. Per germline, CDR1 KGHSH and CDR2 LQKENI. V was shortened by 2 bases and J by 1 base, with 6 bases between the two germline ends. CDR3 size: 14 residues. For the CDR3, the DNA is TGTGCCAGCTCACCAGACGGGGCCAAAAACATTCAGTACTTC. Translating it yields CASSPDGAKNIQYF.

This clone was seen more than once but under ten times. The rearrangement links TRBV6-5 to TRBJ2-7; D is undetermined. The CDR3 contains 15 residues. The germline V gene encodes CDR1 MNHEY and CDR2 SVGAGI. With 1 base removed from V and 1 base from J, the gap between germline ends came to 11 bases. CDR3 protein: CASSYFPGGSYEQYF. CDR3 coding DNA: TGTGCCAGCAGTTACTTTCCGGGTGGATCCTACGAGCAGTACTTC.

The chain combines TRBV18 with TRBJ2-2, with D unresolved. CDR3 length: 12 residues. V lost 3 bases and J 5 bases, leaving 4 bases between the germline ends. Germline V gene data show CDR1 as KGHSH and CDR2 as LQKENI. Here the CDR3 reads CASSPGTGELFF. DNA for the CDR3: TGTGCCAGCTCACCCGGGACCGGGGAGCTGTTTTTT.

V gene TRBV9 combines with J gene TRBJ2-1; 12 positions match TRBD1. J was trimmed by 7 bases and V by 2 bases; bases with no gene match: 4. This CDR3 spans 15 amino acids. The germline CDR1 and CDR2 sequences are SGDLS and YYNGEE. The CDR3 sequence is CASSVGTGGANEQFF. The CDR3 DNA reads TGTGCCAGCAGCGTGGGGACAGGGGGCGCGAATGAGCAGTTCTTC.

The J gene is TRBJ2-7, the V gene TRBV12-3 or TRBV12-4; no reliable D call. V lost 5 bases and J lost 4, with 6 bases in between. This CDR3 has 11 amino acids. The CDR3 bases are TGTGCCAGCAGTGGCTGGTACGAGCAGTACTTC. This sequence encodes CASSGWYEQYF.

This chain links TRBV13 with TRBJ1-5; D call uncertain. The CDR3 has 14 residues. Germline V gene lookup returns CDR1 PRHDT and CDR2 FYEKMQ (reference sequence). Trimming stripped 6 bases from V and 4 bases from J, with 13 bases between. CDR3 DNA sequence: TGTGCCAGCAGGGAACCTACAGCTAATCAGCCCCAGCATTTT. This sequence encodes CASREPTANQPQHF.

V usage is TRBV12-3 or TRBV12-4 and J usage is TRBJ2-7, with D possibly TRBD1 on 5 matching bases. V shed 1 base and J shed 6 bases, with 7 bases lying between them. The CDR3 sequence is 12 residues long. CDR3 DNA sequence: TGTGCCAGCAGTTTAGGCAGGGCCGAGCAGTACTTC. Encoded protein: CASSLGRAEQYF.

The J gene is TRBJ1-2, the V gene TRBV10-3; 8 bases match TRBD1. Germline V gene sequence: CDR1 ENHRY, CDR2 SYGVKD. J gave up 7 bases and V 10 bases, and 8 bases lay outside the gene matches. This CDR3 has 12 amino acids. The CDR3 protein is CATGGQGGGYTF. The CDR3 DNA is TGTGCCACGGGAGGACAGGGCGGTGGCTACACCTTC.

J is TRBJ2-7 and V is TRBV21-1; TRBD2, the table's D call, was not compared with the DNA. TRBV21-1 represents a pseudogene. CDR3 length: 14 amino acids. As DNA, the CDR3 is TGTGCCAGCAGCAAGACCCGGGGAGGGTACGAGCAGTACTTC. Translation: CASSKTRGGYEQYF.

The chain carries TRBV12-3 or TRBV12-4 and TRBJ2-7, with 9 bases lining up with TRBD1. Unmatched junction bases numbered 4, after V lost 4 bases and J lost 6 bases. The CDR3 is 13 residues long. The CDR3 here is CASSSGQGLEQYF. The CDR3, as DNA: TGTGCCAGCAGTTCGGGACAGGGACTCGAGCAGTACTTC.

The V and J genes are TRBV7-8 and TRBJ1-3; no firm D call. V was trimmed by 8 bases and J by 7 bases, leaving 15 bases between them. The CDR3 has 13 amino acids. Germline V gene sequence: CDR1 SGHVS, CDR2 FQNEAQ. The CDR3 spells CASGAGGGNTIYF. As DNA, the CDR3 is TGTGCCAGCGGAGCGGGAGGTGGGAACACCATATATTTT.

V usage is TRBV28 and J usage is TRBJ2-3; D gene ambiguous. The CDR3 sequence is 12 residues long. Between the trimmed V and J ends, which lost 4 bases and 7 bases, there was a span of 9 bases. The V gene's germline CDR1 is MDHEN and CDR2 SYDVKM. CDR3 sequence (DNA): TGTGCCAGCAGTTCCCAGGTGAATACGCAGTATTTT. Translating it yields CASSSQVNTQYF.

V and J are TRBV19 and TRBJ1-3, with a weak D call TRBD1 (5 bases). The CDR3 has 15 residues. V was cut by 7 bases and J by 0 bases, with 13 bases left in between. Germline V gene lookup returns CDR1 LNHDA and CDR2 SQIVND (reference sequence). Here the CDR3 DNA reads TGTGCCAGTACCCCGGACACCAGCTCTGGAAACACCATATATTTT. This gives the protein CASTPDTSSGNTIYF.

This chain joins TRBV11-2 and TRBJ2-5; TRBD2 matches at 8 bases. Germline CDR1 SGHAT, CDR2 FQNNGV. The CDR3 has 16 amino acids. V shed 2 bases, J shed 4 bases, and the junction held 9 bases outside the gene matches. CDR3 amino acids: CASSLSRGGLGETQYF. The DNA for the CDR3 is TGTGCCAGCAGCTTAAGTCGGGGGGGCCTAGGAGAGACCCAGTACTTC.

The chain joins TRBV5-5 to TRBJ2-7; tentatively, D is TRBD1 (5 bases). Trimming took 4 bases from V and 4 from J, leaving 18 bases between them. The V gene's germline CDR1 is SGHKS and CDR2 YYEKEE (reference sequence). CDR3 length: 15 residues. The CDR3 is CASSQRAGFGYEQYF. Written as DNA, the CDR3 is TGTGCCAGCAGCCAAAGGGCAGGGTTTGGATACGAGCAGTACTTC.